This paragraph reports one T cell receptor beta chain. The antigen is undetermined. TCRdb reprocessed the 5' RACE reads via MiXCR and lists one record per CDR3 protein. Of 150,000 or so distinct CDR3 sequences detected, about 18% appear once; the ten largest clones hold roughly 7.7%. The data are from a study of CD8 T cells in ankylosing spondylitis. Broader study findings: Existing reports had already noted some motif variants in reactive arthritis synovial fluid and blood. With a CD8+ phenotype, disease-linked clones were relatively rare in peripheral blood. Apparently characteristic of ankylosing spondylitis blood was a TCR beta motif (about eight highly homologous variants).

There are 9 residues in the CDR3. The V and J ends lost 3 bases and 8 bases respectively, with 2 bases between them. CDR1 is DFQATT and CDR2 is SNEGSKA in the germline V gene (reference sequence). Specimen: blood, either unsorted or a sorted T cell fraction (not recorded which). J is TRBJ2-1 and V is TRBV20-1; D remains ambiguous. The sequence came from a male donor with ankylosing spondylitis or in good health (not recorded which). The CDR3 is CSASDEQFF. CDR3 in DNA: TGCAGTGCTAGCGATGAGCAGTTCTTC.